This record concerns one TCR beta chain sequence. The germline CDR1 and CDR2 sequences are KGHSH and LQKENI. The trim removed 6 bases at V and 5 bases at J, leaving 3 bases unmatched. The CDR3 spans 12 residues. The sample comes from a study of blood T cell repertoires in COVID-19. Background on the study: Acute-phase and convalescent COVID-19 samples originated in the United States, Italy and Spain. PBMCs, B-cell-depleted T cells, or T cells were the source of the cDNA or gDNA that made up the material.

Authors' data handling: Cell counts per sample came from amplifying reference gene primers. The repertoire was sequenced with immunoSEQ multiplex PCR; TCRdb's copy has only in-frame clones and lacks some. The V and J calls and clone size come from that table; D and trimming were worked out from the DNA. Of approximately 90,000 clones in the sample, roughly 86% are singletons; the top ten hold approximately 7.4%. The sequencing sample was made of peripheral blood. The sequence was collected from a human donor with acute or convalescent COVID-19. The donor label of this sample is uncertain. The chain is built from TRBV18 and TRBJ2-5; 7 nucleotides align to TRBD1. CDR3 loop: CASSDRAETQYF. CDR3 DNA: TGTGCCAGCTCCGACAGGGCTGAGACCCAGTACTTC.